This passage covers 15 T cell receptor beta chains from one sample sequenced in a study of graft-versus-host responses after intestinal transplantation. TCRdb keeps only in-frame clones here, not all; method: immunoSEQ multiplex PCR. The sample contains roughly 40,000 clones, over 90% of which appear only once. Sequencing used PBMCs, obtained roughly 110 weeks after intestinal transplantation. Receptors originate from a human patient who received an intestinal transplant, so some T cells may come from the graft donor.

This sequence joins TRBV28 and TRBJ2-7; TRBD1 is a possible D gene (6 bases). This CDR3 has 15 amino acids. The germline V gene has CDR1 MDHEN and CDR2 SYDVKM. Deletions cut 8 bases from V and 0 bases from J, with 17 bases between. CDR3 coding DNA: TGTGCCAGCCAACGCTTTCAGGGGTACTCCTACGAGCAGTACTTC. It codes for CASQRFQGYSYEQYF.

The chain joins TRBV14 to TRBJ1-4; D is undetermined. This CDR3 contains 15 residues. CDR1 and CDR2 from the germline V gene are SGHDN and FVKESK. V was pared by 4 bases and J by 0 bases, with 9 bases between. The CDR3 protein is CASSPRFATNEKLFF. In nucleotides, the CDR3 is TGTGCCAGCAGCCCACGATTCGCAACTAATGAAAAACTGTTTTTT.

The J gene is TRBJ2-3, the V gene TRBV6-4; 7 positions match TRBD1. Trimming cost V 6 bases and J 1 base; bases outside gene matches: 4. The CDR3 consists of 14 residues. Germline V gene data show CDR1 as MRHNA and CDR2 as SNTAGT. Here the CDR3 DNA reads TGTGCCAGCAGAACAGGGGTCGGCACAGATACGCAGTATTTT. Its translation: CASRTGVGTDTQYF.

CDR3 in amino acids: CASRQTGGRTGELFF. The CDR3 bases are TGTGCCAGCAGACAGACAGGGGGACGCACCGGGGAGCTGTTTTTT. The chain is built from TRBV5-5 and TRBJ2-2; 9 bases line up with TRBD1. Germline loops: CDR1 SGHKS, CDR2 YYEKEE (reference sequence). The length of the CDR3 is 15 residues. V lost 5 bases to trimming and J lost 4 bases; unmatched junction nucleotides: 6.

The rearrangement links TRBV28 to TRBJ2-2; D is undetermined. V lost 2 bases to trimming and J lost 2 bases, with 9 bases between them. The CDR3 consists of 15 residues. Germline V gives CDR1 MDHEN, CDR2 SYDVKM. Here the CDR3 DNA reads TGTGCCAGCAGTTTAGAGGCAGACAACACCGGGGAGCTGTTTTTT. The encoded protein is CASSLEADNTGELFF.

This chain's CDR3 is CASSPFERNYNEQFF. CDR3 in DNA: TGTGCCAGCTCACCATTTGAAAGAAACTACAATGAGCAGTTCTTC. The chain combines TRBV18 with TRBJ2-1; D call uncertain. The V gene's germline CDR1 is KGHSH and CDR2 LQKENI. The CDR3 loop spans 15 amino acids. V lost 2 bases and J lost 3, with 11 bases in between. Full variable domain (remainder filled in from reference TRBV18 and TRBJ2-1): NAGVMQNPRHLVRRRGQEARLRCSPMKGHSHVYWYRQLPEEGLKFMVYLQKENIIDESGMPKERFSAEFPKEGPSILRIQQVVRGDSAAYFCASSPFERNYNEQFFGPGTRLTVL.

The rearrangement uses TRBV5-1 and TRBJ1-1; D unclear. The CDR3 has 16 amino acids. Germline values: CDR1 SGHRS, CDR2 YFSETQ. V lost 0 bases and J lost 0, with 12 bases in between. The CDR3 DNA is TGCGCCAGCAGCTTGGAATTTGGTTTCATGAACACTGAAGCTTTCTTT. This gives the protein CASSLEFGFMNTEAFF.

The rearrangement joins TRBV6-6 to TRBJ2-4; D might be TRBD1 (6 bases). The CDR3 sequence is 14 residues long. The V gene's germline CDR1 is MNHNY and CDR2 SVGAGI (reference sequence). V dropped 6 bases and J dropped 2 bases, with 11 bases sitting between them. The CDR3 DNA is TGTGCCAGCAGACCGACAGGACCCAAAAACATTCAGTACTTC. This translates into CASRPTGPKNIQYF.

This chain uses TRBV2 with TRBJ1-4, with 7 bases that match TRBD1. This CDR3 contains 14 residues. The trim removed 6 bases at V and 4 bases at J, leaving 5 bases unmatched. Germline CDR1 reads SNHLY; CDR2 reads FYNNEI. The CDR3 is CASRRGTVNEKLFF. The CDR3 nucleotides are TGTGCCAGCAGGCGGGGGACAGTTAATGAAAAACTGTTTTTT.

The CDR3 DNA reads TGTGCCAGCAGCTTGAATCAGGACACTGAAGCTTTCTTT. It yields the protein CASSLNQDTEAFF. The rearrangement joins TRBV5-4 to TRBJ1-1; D is unresolved. The V gene's germline CDR1 is SGHNT and CDR2 YYREEE (reference sequence). The length of the CDR3 is 13 residues. V dropped 1 base and J dropped 3 bases, with 7 bases sitting between them. Complete variable domain (other parts from reference TRBV5-4 and TRBJ1-1): ETGVTQSPTHLIKTRGQQVTLRCSSQSGHNTVSWYQQALGQGPQFIFQYYREEENGRGNFPPRFSGLQFPNYSSELNVNALELDDSALYLCASSLNQDTEAFFGQGTRLTVV.

The gene calls are TRBV5-1 and TRBJ2-3; D tentatively reads TRBD1 or TRBD2 (6 bases each). The germline CDR1 and CDR2 sequences are SGHRS and YFSETQ. The CDR3 totals 16 residues. Trimming left V 0 bases short and J 5 bases short, with 16 bases between. DNA of the CDR3: TGCGCCAGCAGCTTGGGGTCGGGGGCTCGGATAGATACGCAGTATTTT. Translation gives CASSLGSGARIDTQYF.

V gene TRBV6-1 combines with J gene TRBJ2-2; 8 bases are shared with TRBD1. This CDR3 has 16 amino acids. The ends lost 0 bases at V and 7 bases at J; junction bases unmatched: 7. CDR1 is MNHNS and CDR2 is SASEGT in the germline V gene. The CDR3 DNA is TGTGCCAGCAGTGAAGCAGTCAGGGGGCATGACGGGGAGCTGTTTTTT. It specifies CASSEAVRGHDGELFF.

The CDR3 DNA follows: TGCGCCAGCAGCGCGGATCCGGCGGATGAGCAGTTCTTC. Its protein is CASSADPADEQFF. The rearrangement joins TRBV5-1 to TRBJ2-1; no clear D. Germline V CDR1 and CDR2: SGHRS, YFSETQ. The CDR3 contains 13 residues. V shed 4 bases and J shed 8 bases, with 13 bases lying between them.

This clone has just one count. The chain couples TRBV6-5 to TRBJ2-7; 8 bases are shared with TRBD1. The CDR3 sequence is 15 residues long. After removal of 6 bases from V and 2 bases from J, the junction contained 9 bases not matched to a gene. Germline values: CDR1 MNHEY, CDR2 SVGAGI. CDR3 residues: CASRTTQGAAYEQYF. The DNA of the CDR3 is TGTGCCAGCAGAACTACCCAGGGGGCAGCCTACGAGCAGTACTTC.

The rearrangement joins TRBV19 to TRBJ2-1; 11 bases line up with TRBD2. The V gene end was trimmed by 3 bases and the J gene end by 9 bases; junction bases not matched to a gene: 10. CDR3 length equals 16 residues. Per germline, CDR1 LNHDA and CDR2 SQIVND (reference sequence). CDR3 sequence reads: CASSILVAGGPVEQFF. DNA for the CDR3: TGTGCCAGTAGTATTTTGGTAGCGGGAGGGCCTGTTGAGCAGTTCTTC.